Listed below are T cell receptor beta chains from one sample, sequenced in a study of vaccination effects on CD4 cells after COVID-19. These receptors are not linked to any known antigen. Sequencing was performed with immunoSEQ multiplex PCR; in TCRdb, only in-frame clones are kept and a portion is missing. The sample has about 20,000 clones; less than 85% are singletons. The starting material was CD4+ T cells from PBMCs cultured with HCoV-229E spike peptides, obtained before COVID-19 vaccination. The receptor set was obtained from a human donor who received a COVID-19 vaccine. Each CDR3 is given with its conserved first and last residue. D genes are given only for firm matches. Clone size appears in some rows only: once, few, many, or a class for an expanded clone.

TRBJ1-1 - TRBV15 TRBD1 TGTGCCACCAGCAGAGAGGCTGGGACAGCGAACACTGAAGCTTTCTTT CATSREAGTANTEAFF
TRBJ2-1 - TRBV7-9 TRBD2 TGTGCCAGCAGCTTAGGACTAGCGTCCTACAATGAGCAGTTCTTC CASSLGLASYNEQFF
TRBJ1-5 few TRBV24-1 - TGTGCCACCAGTGAAGGGACGAGCAATCAGCCCCAGCATTTT CATSEGTSNQPQHF
TRBJ2-4 - TRBV7-9 TRBD2 TGTGCCAGCAGCTCAGCTAGCGGTTATAAAAACATTCAGTACTTC CASSSASGYKNIQYF
TRBJ2-1 - TRBV6-5 TRBD2 TGTGCCAGCTGCCGGAGCGGGGGGCGTTACAATGAGCAGTTCTTC CASCRSGGRYNEQFF
TRBJ2-1 few TRBV27 - TGTGCCTCCGCCCCGCGGGACCTGCCCGGCAATGAGCAGTTCTTC CASAPRDLPGNEQFF
TRBJ1-2 - TRBV4-1 - TGCGCCAGCAGCCAAGTAAAGGGTTCTAACTATGGCTACACCTTC CASSQVKGSNYGYTF
TRBJ2-5 once TRBV6-1 TRBD2 TGTGCCAGCAGTGCTACTAGCGGGAGACTTCAAGAGACCCAGTACTTC CASSATSGRLQETQYF
TRBJ1-2 - TRBV6-5 - TGTGCCAGCAGCCAGCAGGGCTACTATGGCTACACCTTC CASSQQGYYGYTF
TRBJ2-2 - TRBV6-6 - TGTGCCAGCAGTTACGCCCAAGCGAACACCGGGGAGCTGTTTTTT CASSYAQANTGELFF